A selection of T cell receptor beta chains follows, all from one sample in a study of cytomegalovirus exposure and HLA in healthy donors. TCRdb keeps only in-frame clones here, not all; method: immunoSEQ multiplex PCR. The sample includes some 65,000 clones, approximately 96% of them seen just once. Specimen: PBMCs. These receptors were collected from a man between 18 and 35 years old in good health and CMV-seronegative. CDR3s include the opening cysteine and the closing phenylalanine or tryptophan. Each record gives: J gene, D gene, V gene, CDR3 DNA, CDR3 protein. A D gene is named only where the DNA matches it firmly.

j_gene: TRBJ2-7
d_gene: NA
v_gene: TRBV11-3
CDR3nt: TGTGCCAGCAGCTCGCCTAGGAACGAGCAGTACTTC
CDR3aa: CASSSPRNEQYF

j_gene: TRBJ2-7
d_gene: TRBD1
v_gene: TRBV14
CDR3nt: TGTGCCAGCAGCGCACAGGGGATCGAGCAGTACTTC
CDR3aa: CASSAQGIEQYF

j_gene: TRBJ2-2
d_gene: NA
v_gene: TRBV6-5
CDR3nt: TGTGCCAGCAGTTACTATGCAGTCACCGGGGAGCTGTTTTTT
CDR3aa: CASSYYAVTGELFF

j_gene: TRBJ1-6
d_gene: TRBD1
v_gene: TRBV6-1
CDR3nt: TGTGCCAGCATCTTGACAGGGGGCAATTCACCCCTCCACTTT
CDR3aa: CASILTGGNSPLHF

j_gene: TRBJ1-2
d_gene: NA
v_gene: TRBV9
CDR3nt: TGTGCCAGCAGCGGAGGGACTGGCTATGGCTACACCTTC
CDR3aa: CASSGGTGYGYTF

j_gene: TRBJ1-4
d_gene: NA
v_gene: TRBV4-1
CDR3nt: TGCGCCAGCAGCCAAGGACCAGGGGATAATGAAAAACTGTTTTTT
CDR3aa: CASSQGPGDNEKLFF

j_gene: TRBJ2-1
d_gene: NA
v_gene: TRBV14
CDR3nt: TGTGCCAGCAGCCACGGACCTGACAGGATGCAGTTCTTC
CDR3aa: CASSHGPDRMQFF

j_gene: TRBJ2-2
d_gene: TRBD1
v_gene: TRBV7-9
CDR3nt: TGTGCCTGGGAAGGGGGCAACGGGGAGCTGTTTTTT
CDR3aa: CAWEGGNGELFF

j_gene: TRBJ2-7
d_gene: NA
v_gene: TRBV21-1
CDR3nt: TGTGCCAGCATGGCAGGGGTTCGCTACGAGCAGTACTTC
CDR3aa: CASMAGVRYEQYF

j_gene: TRBJ1-1
d_gene: NA
v_gene: TRBV30
CDR3nt: TGTGCCTGGAGTGTACGGCGACCAGGGTCTTTCTTT
CDR3aa: CAWSVRRPGSFF

j_gene: TRBJ1-1
d_gene: TRBD1
v_gene: TRBV7-8
CDR3nt: TGTGCCAGCATCCTCGGACAGGTGAACACTGAAGCTTTCTTT
CDR3aa: CASILGQVNTEAFF

j_gene: TRBJ1-5
d_gene: TRBD1
v_gene: TRBV5-6
CDR3nt: TGTGCCAGCAGCGACGAGGGGGCCGGTCAGCCCCAGCATTTT
CDR3aa: CASSDEGAGQPQHF

j_gene: TRBJ2-7
d_gene: TRBD1
v_gene: TRBV29-1
CDR3nt: TGCAGCGTTGGGGACAGCTTCTACGAGCAGTACTTC
CDR3aa: CSVGDSFYEQYF

j_gene: TRBJ2-7
d_gene: TRBD2
v_gene: TRBV15
CDR3nt: TGTGCCACCAGCAGAGATTCCGGACTAGCGGGGGCCTACGAGCAGTACTTC
CDR3aa: CATSRDSGLAGAYEQYF

j_gene: TRBJ2-5
d_gene: TRBD1
v_gene: TRBV5-1
CDR3nt: TGCGCCAGCAGCTCAGGGGGCCGCAAAGAGACCCAGTACTTC
CDR3aa: CASSSGGRKETQYF

j_gene: TRBJ1-5
d_gene: NA
v_gene: TRBV2
CDR3nt: TGTGCCAGCAGTGAAGAGAGAGGGAATCAGCCCCAGCATTTT
CDR3aa: CASSEERGNQPQHF

j_gene: TRBJ1-2
d_gene: TRBD1
v_gene: TRBV9
CDR3nt: TGTGCCAGCAGCGTAGACGGGACAGGGGTGGGTGGCTACACCTTC
CDR3aa: CASSVDGTGVGGYTF

j_gene: TRBJ1-2
d_gene: NA
v_gene: TRBV6-6
CDR3nt: TGTGCCAGCAGAACAACAGGCTATGGCTACACCTTC
CDR3aa: CASRTTGYGYTF

j_gene: TRBJ1-1
d_gene: NA
v_gene: TRBV10-1
CDR3nt: TGCGCCAGCAGAACAGGCCCAAACACTGAAGCTTTCTTT
CDR3aa: CASRTGPNTEAFF

j_gene: TRBJ1-2
d_gene: TRBD1
v_gene: TRBV27
CDR3nt: TGTGCCAGCAGTCCGGGGACAGGGAAGTTCTATGGCTACACCTTC
CDR3aa: CASSPGTGKFYGYTF

j_gene: TRBJ1-1
d_gene: NA
v_gene: TRBV27
CDR3nt: TGTGCCAGCAGTCCAGGGAGGACTGAGGCTTTCTTT
CDR3aa: CASSPGRTEAFF

j_gene: TRBJ1-4
d_gene: TRBD1
v_gene: TRBV28
CDR3nt: TGTGCCAGCAGCCCGCCGAGACAGGGGGGCGAAAAACTGTTTTTT
CDR3aa: CASSPPRQGGEKLFF

j_gene: TRBJ1-2
d_gene: NA
v_gene: TRBV6-1
CDR3nt: TGTGCCACCGCCCCGTCGGGCTATGGCTACACCTTC
CDR3aa: CATAPSGYGYTF

j_gene: TRBJ1-4
d_gene: NA
v_gene: TRBV7-9
CDR3nt: TGTGCCAGCAGCTTAGAAGGAGGGCGGGAGGAAAAACTGTTTTTT
CDR3aa: CASSLEGGREEKLFF

j_gene: TRBJ2-3
d_gene: NA
v_gene: TRBV6-6
CDR3nt: TGTGCCAGCAGACCCGGGACTGAGACGCAGTATTTT
CDR3aa: CASRPGTETQYF

j_gene: TRBJ2-3
d_gene: NA
v_gene: TRBV27
CDR3nt: TGTGCCAGCAGTTTCACAGCGGCTAGCACAGATACGCAGTATTTT
CDR3aa: CASSFTAASTDTQYF

j_gene: TRBJ1-3
d_gene: NA
v_gene: TRBV19
CDR3nt: TGTGCCAGTAGTATGAGCCTCACCGACACCATATATTTT
CDR3aa: CASSMSLTDTIYF

j_gene: TRBJ1-1
d_gene: NA
v_gene: TRBV6-5
CDR3nt: TGTGCCAGCAGCTACGGGGGGACGGCCATGGGGGCTTTCTTT
CDR3aa: CASSYGGTAMGAFF

j_gene: TRBJ2-1
d_gene: NA
v_gene: TRBV25-1
CDR3nt: TGTGCCAGCAGTGAAGGTGTGGGAGGCTACAATGAGCAGTTCTTC
CDR3aa: CASSEGVGGYNEQFF